This T cell receptor (beta chain) was identified during a study of cytomegalovirus exposure and HLA in healthy donors. Study as a whole: Drawn from HLA-typed donors, tens of millions of unique TCRs were held in an early data release. Overall study results and limits: Researchers counted 150 to 200 TCR beta chains as cytomegalovirus-associated.

For this donor, CMV serostatus was not recorded. The germline V and J ends were trimmed by 0 bases and 6 bases, with 18 bases remaining between them. The CDR3 contains 17 residues. Germline V gives CDR1 LGHNA, CDR2 YSLEER. Concerning this clone: Its antigen remains unknown.

It was with 60 Vbeta and 13 Jbeta primers that the PCR ran. TCRdb's copy holds only in-frame clones and misses some; the assay was immunoSEQ multiplex PCR. The table lists over 150,000 clones, around 75% of them singletons, with roughly 2% in the top ten. This receptor was identified in a human donor in good health. Sequenced: PBMCs. This rearrangement joins TRBV4-3 to TRBJ2-1, with a tentative D call TRBD2 (7 bases). Written as DNA, the CDR3 is TGCGCCAGCAGCCAAGATGGTATGGGGGGGGGCTCCAATGAGCAGTTCTTC. Residues: CASSQDGMGGGSNEQFF.